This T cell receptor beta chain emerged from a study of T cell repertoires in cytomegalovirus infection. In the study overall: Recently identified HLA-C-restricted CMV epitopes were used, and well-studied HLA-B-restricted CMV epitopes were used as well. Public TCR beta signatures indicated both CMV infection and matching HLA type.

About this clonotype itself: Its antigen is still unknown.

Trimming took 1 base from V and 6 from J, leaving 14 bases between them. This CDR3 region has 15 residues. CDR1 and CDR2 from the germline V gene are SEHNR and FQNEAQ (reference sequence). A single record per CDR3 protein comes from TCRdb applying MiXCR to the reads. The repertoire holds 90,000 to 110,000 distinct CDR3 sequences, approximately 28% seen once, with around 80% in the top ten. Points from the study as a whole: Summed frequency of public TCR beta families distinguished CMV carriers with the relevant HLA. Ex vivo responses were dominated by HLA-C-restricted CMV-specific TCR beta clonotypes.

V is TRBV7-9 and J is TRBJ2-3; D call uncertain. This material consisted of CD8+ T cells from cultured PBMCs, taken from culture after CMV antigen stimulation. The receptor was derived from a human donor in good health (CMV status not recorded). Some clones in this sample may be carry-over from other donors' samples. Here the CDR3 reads CASSLGHRLQDTQYF. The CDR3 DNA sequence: TGTGCCAGCAGCTTAGGTCACCGACTCCAGGATACGCAGTATTTT.